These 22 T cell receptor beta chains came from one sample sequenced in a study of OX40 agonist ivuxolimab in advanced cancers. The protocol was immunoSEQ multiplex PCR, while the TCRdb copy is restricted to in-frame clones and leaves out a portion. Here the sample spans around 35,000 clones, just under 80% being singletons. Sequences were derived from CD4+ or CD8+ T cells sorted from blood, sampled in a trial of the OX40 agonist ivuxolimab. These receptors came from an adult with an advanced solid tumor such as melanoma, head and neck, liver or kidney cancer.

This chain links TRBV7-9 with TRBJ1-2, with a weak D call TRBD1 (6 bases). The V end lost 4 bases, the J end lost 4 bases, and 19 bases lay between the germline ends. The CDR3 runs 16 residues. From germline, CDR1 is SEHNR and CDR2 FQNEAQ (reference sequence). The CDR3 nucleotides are TGTGCCAGCAGCTCGGACAGCCTAAACCCCTCCTATGGCTACACCTTC. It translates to CASSSDSLNPSYGYTF.

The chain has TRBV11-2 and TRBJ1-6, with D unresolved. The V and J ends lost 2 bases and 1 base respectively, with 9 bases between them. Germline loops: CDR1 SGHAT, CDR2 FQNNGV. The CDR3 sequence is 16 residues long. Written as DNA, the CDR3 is TGTGCCAGCAGCTTAAACAGCGGTTCCTATAATTCACCCCTCCACTTT. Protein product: CASSLNSGSYNSPLHF.

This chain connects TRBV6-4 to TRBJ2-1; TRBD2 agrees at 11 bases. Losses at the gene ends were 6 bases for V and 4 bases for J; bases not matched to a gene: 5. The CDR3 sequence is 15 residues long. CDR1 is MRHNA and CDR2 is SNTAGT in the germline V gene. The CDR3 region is CASSPTSGSYNEQFF. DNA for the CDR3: TGTGCCAGCAGCCCTACTAGCGGGAGTTACAATGAGCAGTTCTTC.

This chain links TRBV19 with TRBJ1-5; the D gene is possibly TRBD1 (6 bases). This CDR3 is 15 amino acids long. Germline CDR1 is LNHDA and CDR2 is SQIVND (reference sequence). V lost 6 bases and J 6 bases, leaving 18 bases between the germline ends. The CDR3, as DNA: TGTGCCAGTAGATCCACATACAGGGTCGGTCAGCCCCAGCATTTT. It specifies CASRSTYRVGQPQHF.

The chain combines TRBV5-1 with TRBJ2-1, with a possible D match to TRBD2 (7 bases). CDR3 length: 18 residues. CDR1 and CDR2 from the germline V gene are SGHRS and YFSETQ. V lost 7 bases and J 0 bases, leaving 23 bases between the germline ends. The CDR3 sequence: CASSGLGGKRSSYNEQFF. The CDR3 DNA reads TGCGCCAGCTCCGGACTAGGGGGTAAAAGGAGCTCCTACAATGAGCAGTTCTTC.

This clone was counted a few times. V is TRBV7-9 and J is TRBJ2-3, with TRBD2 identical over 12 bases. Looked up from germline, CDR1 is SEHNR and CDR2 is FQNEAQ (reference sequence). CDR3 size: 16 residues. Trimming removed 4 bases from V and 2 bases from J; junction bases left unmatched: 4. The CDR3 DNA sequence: TGTGCCAGCAGCTCTGGACTAGCGGGGAACACAGATACGCAGTATTTT. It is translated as CASSSGLAGNTDTQYF.

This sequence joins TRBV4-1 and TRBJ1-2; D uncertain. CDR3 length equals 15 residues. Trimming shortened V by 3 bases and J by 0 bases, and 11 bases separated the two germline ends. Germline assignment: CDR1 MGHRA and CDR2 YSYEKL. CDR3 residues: CASSHHRGANYGYTF. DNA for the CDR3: TGCGCCAGCAGCCACCACCGCGGCGCTAACTATGGCTACACCTTC.

This chain's CDR3 is CASSLGTGSETQYF. For the CDR3, the DNA is TGTGCCAGCAGCTTAGGCACAGGGTCGGAGACCCAGTACTTC. V and J are TRBV7-6 and TRBJ2-5; TRBD1 might be the D (6 bases). Trimming cost V 1 base and J 5 bases, with 11 bases left between them. There are 14 residues in the CDR3. Germline V gene lookup returns CDR1 SGHVS and CDR2 FNYEAQ.

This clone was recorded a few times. The CDR3 region has the DNA TGTGCCAGCAGCGTAGGAAGGGACATTGGAAACACCATATATTTT. This codes for CASSVGRDIGNTIYF. The gene calls are TRBV9 and TRBJ1-3; weak D call: TRBD1 (6 bases). Germline V gene data show CDR1 as SGDLS and CDR2 as YYNGEE. This CDR3 is 15 amino acids long. The germline V and J ends were trimmed by 0 bases and 3 bases, with 10 bases remaining between them.

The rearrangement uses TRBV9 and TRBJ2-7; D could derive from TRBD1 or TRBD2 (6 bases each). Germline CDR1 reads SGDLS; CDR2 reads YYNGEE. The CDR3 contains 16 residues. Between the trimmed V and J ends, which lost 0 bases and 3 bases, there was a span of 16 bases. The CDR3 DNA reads TGTGCCAGCAGCGTAGGCGGGGTGGGGACATACTACGAGCAGTACTTC. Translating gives CASSVGGVGTYYEQYF.

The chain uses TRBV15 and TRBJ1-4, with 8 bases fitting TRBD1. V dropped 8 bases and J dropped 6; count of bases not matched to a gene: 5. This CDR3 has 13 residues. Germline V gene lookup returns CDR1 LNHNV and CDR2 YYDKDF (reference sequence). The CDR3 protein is CATARGLDEKLFF. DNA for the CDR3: TGTGCCACCGCCAGGGGGCTGGATGAAAAACTGTTTTTT.

The CDR3 DNA reads as TGTGCCAGTAGTATAGACCGGAAGTTTAATCAGCCCCAGCATTTT. It encodes CASSIDRKFNQPQHF. The rearrangement links TRBV19 to TRBJ1-5; unclear D gene. The ends were cut back, 0 bases at V and 4 bases at J, with 10 bases in the middle. The V gene's germline CDR1 is LNHDA and CDR2 SQIVND (reference sequence). The CDR3 sequence is 15 residues long.

CDR3 in DNA: TGTGCCAGCAGTCCCCCCCAGCATTTT. This codes for CASSPPQHF. This chain joins TRBV28 and TRBJ1-5; no firm D call. There are 9 residues in the CDR3. Between the trimmed V and J ends, which lost 5 bases and 10 bases, there was a span of 3 bases. Per germline, CDR1 MDHEN and CDR2 SYDVKM.

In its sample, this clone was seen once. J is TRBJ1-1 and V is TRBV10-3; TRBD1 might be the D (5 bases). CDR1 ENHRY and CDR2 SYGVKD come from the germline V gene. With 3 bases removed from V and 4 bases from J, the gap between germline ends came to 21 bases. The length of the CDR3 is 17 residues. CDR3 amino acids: CAISDLGRGGDGTEAFF. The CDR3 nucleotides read TGTGCCATCAGTGATCTCGGACGGGGGGGAGATGGCACTGAAGCTTTCTTT.

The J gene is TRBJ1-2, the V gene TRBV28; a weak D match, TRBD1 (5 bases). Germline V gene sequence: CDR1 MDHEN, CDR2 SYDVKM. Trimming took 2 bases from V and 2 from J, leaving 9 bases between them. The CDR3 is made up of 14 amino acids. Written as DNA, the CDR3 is TGTGCCAGCAGTTTAGCGCCAGGGAACTATGGCTACACCTTC. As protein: CASSLAPGNYGYTF.

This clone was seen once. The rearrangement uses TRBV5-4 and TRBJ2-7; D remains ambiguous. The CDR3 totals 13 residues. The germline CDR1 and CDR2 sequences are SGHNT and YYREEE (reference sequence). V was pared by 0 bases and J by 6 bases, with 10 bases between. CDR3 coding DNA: TGTGCCAGCAGCTTGGGGCAAGAAAGCGAGCAGTACTTC. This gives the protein CASSLGQESEQYF.

CDR3 loop: CASRESGGQETQYF. CDR3 in DNA: TGTGCCAGCAGGGAGTCAGGGGGGCAAGAGACCCAGTACTTC. The V and J genes are TRBV28 and TRBJ2-5, with D perhaps matching TRBD1 (7 bases). Germline-derived CDR1 and CDR2 are MDHEN and SYDVKM. Trimming cost V 6 bases and J 2 bases, with 13 bases left between them. The CDR3 is made up of 14 amino acids. Filled out from reference TRBV28 and TRBJ2-5, the complete variable domain reads DVKVTQSSRYLVKRTGEKVFLECVQDMDHENMFWYRQDPGLGLRLIYFSYDVKMKEKGDIPEGYSVSREKKERFSLILESASTNQTSMYLCASRESGGQETQYFGPGTRLLVL.

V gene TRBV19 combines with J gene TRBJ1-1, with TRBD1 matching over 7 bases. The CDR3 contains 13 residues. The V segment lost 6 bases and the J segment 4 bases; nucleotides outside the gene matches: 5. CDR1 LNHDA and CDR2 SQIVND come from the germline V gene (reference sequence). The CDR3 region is CASSETGATEAFF. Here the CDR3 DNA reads TGTGCCAGTAGCGAAACAGGGGCCACTGAAGCTTTCTTT.

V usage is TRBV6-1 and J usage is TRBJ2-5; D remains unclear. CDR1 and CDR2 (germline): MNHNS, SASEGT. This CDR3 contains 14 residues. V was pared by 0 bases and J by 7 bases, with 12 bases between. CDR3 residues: CASSEAYRKRTQYF. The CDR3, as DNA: TGTGCCAGCAGTGAAGCCTACCGCAAGAGGACCCAGTACTTC.

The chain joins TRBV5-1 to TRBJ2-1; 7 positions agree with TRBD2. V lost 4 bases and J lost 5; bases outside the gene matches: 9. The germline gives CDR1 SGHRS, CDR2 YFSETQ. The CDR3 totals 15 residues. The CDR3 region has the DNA TGCGCCAGCAGCCCAACCGTAGCGGGCAACAATGAGCAGTTCTTC. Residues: CASSPTVAGNNEQFF.

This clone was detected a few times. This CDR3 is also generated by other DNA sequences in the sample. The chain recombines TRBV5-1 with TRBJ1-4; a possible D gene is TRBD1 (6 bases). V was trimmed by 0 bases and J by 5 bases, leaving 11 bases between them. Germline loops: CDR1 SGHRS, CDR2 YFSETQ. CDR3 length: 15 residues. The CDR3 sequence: CASSLAGQSNEKLFF. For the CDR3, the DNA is TGCGCCAGCAGCTTGGCCGGACAGAGCAATGAAAAACTGTTTTTT.

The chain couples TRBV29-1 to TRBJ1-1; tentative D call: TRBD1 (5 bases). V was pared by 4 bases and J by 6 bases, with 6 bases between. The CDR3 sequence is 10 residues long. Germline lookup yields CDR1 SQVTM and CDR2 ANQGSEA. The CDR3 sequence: CSVGGAEAFF. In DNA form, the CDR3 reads TGCAGCGTTGGGGGGGCTGAAGCTTTCTTT.